This TCR beta chain was recorded in a study of beta chain features in type 1 diabetes. Overall study findings and caveats: In type 1 diabetes patients, VDJ junctions had fewer insertions; deletions at these junctions were more frequent. Type 1 diabetes patients had TCRB CDR3s that were shorter (moderately but significantly so) in all four CD4+ subsets.

Concerning this clone: The antigen remains undetermined. The same CDR3 can be traced to other DNA sequences in this sample.

One heparinised blood draw, averaging roughly 120 mL, came from each donor. Using CD45RO/CCR7/CD25/CD127/CD95/CD27, CD4+ naive, central memory, regulatory and stem cell-like memory cells were sorted. Sorting produced populations that all topped 95% purity. Trimming took 2 bases from V and 5 from J, leaving 7 bases between them. The CDR3 extends over 11 amino acids. Germline V CDR1 and CDR2: GTSNPN, SVGIG (reference sequence). The study reverse transcribed the entire isolated RNA, so it sequenced expressed TCRB transcripts. Sequencing used immunoSEQ multiplex PCR; TCRdb keeps in-frame clones, though not all of them. The sample records hundreds of thousands of clones, about an eighth being singletons.

Sequenced material: naive CD4+ T cells from blood. This receptor was taken from a man younger than 35 with type 1 diabetes. The J gene is TRBJ2-7, the V gene TRBV30, with no clear D. The CDR3 protein is CAWSIGDEQYF. The CDR3, as DNA: TGTGCCTGGAGTATAGGCGACGAGCAGTACTTC.